Each of the 28 T cell receptor beta chains below was sequenced from the same sample in a study of blood T cell repertoires in COVID-19. Libraries were prepared by immunoSEQ multiplex PCR; TCRdb keeps only in-frame clonotypes and omits some of them. The sample holds 26,000 or so clones; about 80% are singletons and the top ten take nearly 40%. Sequenced material: peripheral blood. Receptors were obtained from a man between 70 and 80 years old with acute or convalescent COVID-19.

The chain couples TRBV15 to TRBJ1-5; 8 nucleotides line up with TRBD1. V lost 6 bases to trimming and J lost 4 bases; unmatched junction nucleotides: 2. CDR3 size: 13 residues. The V gene's germline CDR1 is LNHNV and CDR2 YYDKDF (reference sequence). Written as DNA, the CDR3 is TGTGCCACCAGGGGACAGGCGAATCAGCCCCAGCATTTT. Translated, it gives CATRGQANQPQHF.

This clone was detected once. V is TRBV5-1 and J is TRBJ2-7; 14 positions match TRBD2. This CDR3 contains 17 residues. V lost 4 bases and J lost 6; bases outside the gene matches: 12. The germline gives CDR1 SGHRS, CDR2 YFSETQ. CDR3 residues: CASSPGVGTSGSGEQYF. The CDR3 bases are TGCGCCAGCAGCCCCGGGGTGGGGACTAGCGGGAGTGGCGAGCAGTACTTC.

The chain is built from TRBV9 and TRBJ2-7, with 8 bases matching TRBD1. V shed 3 bases and J 7 bases; nucleotides not matched to a gene: 12. The CDR3 is 15 residues long. The germline CDR1 and CDR2 sequences are SGDLS and YYNGEE. CDR3 region: CASSASTGANREQYF. The DNA of the CDR3 is TGTGCCAGCAGCGCCTCGACAGGGGCGAATCGGGAGCAGTACTTC.

The genes are TRBV29-1 and TRBJ2-5, with D maybe TRBD2 (5 bases). The CDR3 sequence is 12 residues long. Germline CDR1 SQVTM, CDR2 ANQGSEA. V was trimmed by 6 bases and J by 5 bases, leaving 13 bases between them. CDR3 sequence reads: CSVSGGSETQYF. CDR3 DNA sequence: TGCAGCGTATCAGGCGGGTCTGAGACCCAGTACTTC.

The chain combines TRBV27 with TRBJ2-2, with a tentative D call TRBD2 (5 bases). The CDR3 consists of 14 residues. Looked up from germline, CDR1 is MNHEY and CDR2 is SMNVEV (reference sequence). The V gene lost 4 bases and the J gene lost 2 bases, with 8 bases spanning the gap. As DNA, the CDR3 is TGTGCCAGCAGTTGGGAGAATAACACCGGGGAGCTGTTTTTT. Amino acid sequence: CASSWENNTGELFF.

This sequence joins TRBV29-1 and TRBJ2-3, with 7 bases lining up with TRBD1. CDR3 size: 13 residues. CDR1 is SQVTM, CDR2 ANQGSEA, per germline. The junction had 7 bases not matched to a gene; V was cut back by 6 bases and J by 4 bases. The CDR3 DNA sequence: TGCAGCGTGCGTGACAGGGTAGCAGATACGCAGTATTTT. Translation: CSVRDRVADTQYF.

V and J are TRBV3-1 (or the pseudogene TRBV3-2) and TRBJ2-3, with D uncertain. V was trimmed by 4 bases and J by 1 base, leaving 3 bases between them. Germline values: CDR1 LGHDT, CDR2 YNNKEL (reference sequence). CDR3 length: 12 amino acids. This CDR3 reads CASSRGTDTQYF. CDR3 coding DNA: TGTGCCAGCAGCCGCGGCACAGATACGCAGTATTTT.

This clone has only one observation. This sequence joins TRBV11-3 and TRBJ2-1; 14 bases map to TRBD2. Germline CDR1 SGHNT, CDR2 YENEEA. This CDR3 region has 15 residues. Losses at the gene ends were 5 bases for V and 6 bases for J; bases not matched to a gene: 3. CDR3 protein: CASSPGLAGGNEQFF. CDR3 nucleotide sequence: TGTGCCAGCAGCCCAGGACTAGCGGGGGGCAATGAGCAGTTCTTC.

This sequence joins TRBV28 and TRBJ1-2; D gene unclear. CDR1 is MDHEN, CDR2 SYDVKM, per germline. With 1 base removed from V and 7 bases from J, the gap between germline ends came to 7 bases. The CDR3 contains 12 residues. The CDR3 reads CASSLFPGGYTF. In DNA form, the CDR3 reads TGTGCCAGCAGTTTATTTCCGGGTGGCTACACCTTC.

This rearrangement joins TRBV10-3 to TRBJ2-3, with 9 bases identical to TRBD2. Germline assignment: CDR1 ENHRY and CDR2 SYGVKD. The CDR3 is made up of 15 amino acids. V lost 6 bases and J lost 0; bases outside the gene matches: 4. The CDR3 DNA follows: TGTGCCATCAGCGCTAGCGGGACTAGCACAGATACGCAGTATTTT. Translated: CAISASGTSTDTQYF.

V is TRBV14 and J is TRBJ1-1; D perhaps matches TRBD1 (6 bases). V was clipped by 0 bases and J by 8 bases, with 16 bases between them. CDR3 length equals 15 residues. Looked up from germline, CDR1 is SGHDN and CDR2 is FVKESK. The CDR3 sequence is CASSQDYSTGREAFF. DNA for the CDR3: TGTGCCAGCAGCCAAGATTATTCAACAGGGCGCGAAGCTTTCTTT.

The V gene is TRBV25-1, the J gene TRBJ1-4, with TRBD1 matching 10 bases. CDR1 and CDR2 from the germline V gene are MGHDK and SYGVNS. V was clipped by 8 bases and J by 6 bases; unmatched bases: 9. The CDR3 has 15 amino acids. The CDR3 nucleotides are TGTGCCAGCGGTCAATCCGGGACAGGGGATGAAAAACTGTTTTTT. It translates to CASGQSGTGDEKLFF.

This clone was recorded once. J is TRBJ2-5 and V is TRBV19, with TRBD2 identical over 10 bases. CDR1 LNHDA and CDR2 SQIVND come from the germline V gene (reference sequence). CDR3 length equals 17 residues. V lost 6 bases to trimming and J lost 5 bases; unmatched junction nucleotides: 15. The CDR3 DNA reads TGTGCCAGTAGAAGGACTAGCGGTAGGGGTTTGGCGGAGACCCAGTACTTC. Translated: CASRRTSGRGLAETQYF.

The rearrangement links TRBV7-9 to TRBJ2-5, with D unclear. Trimming took off 4 bases at V and 2 bases at J, with 5 bases between the two ends. This CDR3 has 12 residues. Germline CDR1 SEHNR, CDR2 FQNEAQ (reference sequence). The CDR3 DNA follows: TGTGCCAGCAGCTCACAGCAAGAGACCCAGTACTTC. Protein: CASSSQQETQYF.

The chain joins TRBV6-5 to TRBJ1-4; D gene unclear. V lost 7 bases, J lost 8 bases, and 8 bases lay in between. The CDR3 consists of 11 residues. CDR1 is MNHEY and CDR2 is SVGAGI in the germline V gene. The CDR3: CASKSEEKLFF. In nucleotides, the CDR3 is TGTGCCAGCAAATCCGAGGAAAAACTGTTTTTT.

This chain links TRBV11-3 with TRBJ2-1; D unclear. The CDR3 consists of 13 residues. Germline CDR1 is SGHNT and CDR2 is YENEEA. The germline V and J ends were trimmed by 3 bases and 3 bases, with 6 bases remaining between them. CDR3 coding DNA: TGTGCCAGCAGCTTGACAAACTACAATGAGCAGTTCTTC. This encodes CASSLTNYNEQFF.

This clone was seen a handful of times. The genes are TRBV7-3 and TRBJ2-3; 8 positions match TRBD2. Trimming cost V 5 bases and J 8 bases; bases outside gene matches: 12. Germline V lookup: CDR1 SGHTA, CDR2 FQGTGA. CDR3 length equals 15 residues. CDR3 coding DNA: TGTGCCAGCAGCCAGGGTGGCGGGGGGCAGGGTACGCAGTATTTT. This sequence encodes CASSQGGGGQGTQYF. Drawing the rest from reference TRBV7-3 and TRBJ2-3, the complete variable domain is GAGVSQTPSNKVTEKGKYVELRCDPISGHTALYWYRQSLGQGPEFLIYFQGTGAADDSGLPNDRFFAVRPEGSVSTLKIQRTERGDSAVYLCASSQGGGGQGTQYFGPGTRLTVL.

The CDR3 region is CASPKDCSGSPLYEQYF. The CDR3 DNA follows: TGCGCCAGCCCCAAGGACTGTAGCGGGAGTCCCCTCTACGAGCAGTACTTC. The gene calls are TRBV10-1 and TRBJ2-7; 9 bases are shared with TRBD2. The CDR3 is made up of 17 amino acids. Germline lookup yields CDR1 WNHNN and CDR2 SYGVQD (reference sequence). V lost 8 bases, J lost 3 bases, and 17 bases stayed unmatched.

This clone was found a few times. The CDR3 DNA reads as TGTGCCAGCAGCTTATACAGGGGTCGCTCCCCCAACGAGCAGTACTTC. Its protein product is CASSLYRGRSPNEQYF. The gene calls are TRBV11-2 and TRBJ2-7; the match to TRBD1 covers 7 bases. The germline V gene has CDR1 SGHAT and CDR2 FQNNGV. This CDR3 has 16 amino acids. V trimming: 2 bases; J trimming: 5 bases; junction bases outside the gene matches: 12.

Only one count was recorded for this clone. This CDR3 is CASSLPPRYEQYF. As DNA, the CDR3 is TGTGCCAGCAGCTTGCCACCTAGGTACGAGCAGTACTTC. This chain joins TRBV11-2 and TRBJ2-7; D call uncertain. The CDR3 runs 13 residues. V was pared by 3 bases and J by 4 bases, with 10 bases between. Germline loops: CDR1 SGHAT, CDR2 FQNNGV.

J is TRBJ2-3 and V is TRBV28; TRBD1 is a possible D gene (6 bases). With 5 bases removed from V and 3 bases from J, the gap between germline ends came to 9 bases. The CDR3 totals 13 residues. Germline V gene lookup returns CDR1 MDHEN and CDR2 SYDVKM. The CDR3 loop reads CASSTTGTDTQYF. In DNA form, the CDR3 reads TGTGCCAGCAGTACCACAGGGACAGATACGCAGTATTTT.

The chain couples TRBV18 to TRBJ2-7; D may be TRBD1 (7 bases). The CDR3 extends over 18 amino acids. The V gene lost 6 bases and the J gene lost 2 bases, with 26 bases spanning the gap. Germline loops: CDR1 KGHSH, CDR2 LQKENI. CDR3 loop: CASSFVMAGQGDAYEQYF. For the CDR3, the DNA is TGTGCCAGCTCCTTTGTTATGGCGGGGCAGGGGGACGCCTACGAGCAGTACTTC. Drawing the rest from reference TRBV18 and TRBJ2-7, the complete variable domain is NAGVMQNPRHLVRRRGQEARLRCSPMKGHSHVYWYRQLPEEGLKFMVYLQKENIIDESGMPKERFSAEFPKEGPSILRIQQVVRGDSAAYFCASSFVMAGQGDAYEQYFGPGTRLTVT.

The chain uses TRBV5-1 and TRBJ2-2, with 11 bases lining up with TRBD2. The length of the CDR3 is 17 residues. The germline V gene has CDR1 SGHRS and CDR2 YFSETQ. V was clipped by 0 bases and J by 5 bases; unmatched bases: 6. CDR3 amino acids: CASSLELLAGGTGELFF. CDR3 DNA sequence: TGCGCCAGCAGCTTGGAACTCCTAGCGGGAGGAACCGGGGAGCTGTTTTTT.

The rearrangement joins TRBV11-2 to TRBJ2-5; 9 bases map to TRBD2. The germline V gene encodes CDR1 SGHAT and CDR2 FQNNGV. Losses at the gene ends were 5 bases for V and 0 bases for J; bases not matched to a gene: 10. The CDR3 length is 17 residues. The CDR3 region is CASSGSGSGGYQETQYF. The CDR3 coding sequence is TGTGCCAGCAGCGGCTCCGGCAGCGGGGGGTACCAAGAGACCCAGTACTTC.

The chain couples TRBV6-6 to TRBJ1-6, with 10 bases lining up with TRBD1. The germline V gene encodes CDR1 MNHNY and CDR2 SVGAGI (reference sequence). V shed 6 bases, J shed 6 bases, and the junction held 5 bases outside the gene matches. The CDR3 length is 15 residues. The CDR3 spells CASRTGTGVNSPLHF. The CDR3, as DNA: TGTGCCAGCAGAACCGGGACAGGGGTTAATTCACCCCTCCACTTT.

The genes are TRBV6-5 and TRBJ1-1, with D maybe TRBD1 (5 bases). V was clipped by 8 bases and J by 4 bases, with 14 bases between them. The V gene's germline CDR1 is MNHEY and CDR2 SVGAGI. This CDR3 region has 13 residues. This CDR3 is CASEDGGVTEAFF. The CDR3 DNA sequence: TGTGCCAGCGAAGACGGGGGGGTCACTGAAGCTTTCTTT.

Notes on this clone: One junction end disagrees with the germline gene, perhaps due to a read error. The V gene is TRBV7-2, the J gene TRBJ2-1; TRBD2 aligns across 9 bases. The CDR3 is 15 residues long. Germline values: CDR1 SGHTA, CDR2 FQGNSA. CDR3 in DNA: TGTGCCAGCACCTTAAAAGCGGGGGGAACTAATGAGCAGTTCTTC. It yields the protein CASTLKAGGTNEQFF.

This clone was seen once. V is TRBV7-3 and J is TRBJ2-2; 13 positions match TRBD2. The trim removed 4 bases at V and 6 bases at J, leaving 2 bases unmatched. Looked up from germline, CDR1 is SGHTA and CDR2 is FQGTGA. This CDR3 is built from 15 residues. For the CDR3, the DNA is TGTGCCAGCAGCTGGACTAGCGGGAGACCCGGGGAGCTGTTTTTT. Translating it yields CASSWTSGRPGELFF.